This TCR beta chain derives from a study of blood T cell repertoires in COVID-19. The overall study: Sample material is recorded as cDNA or gDNA derived from T cells, B-cell-depleted T cells, or PBMCs.

The table came from immunoSEQ multiplex PCR; TCRdb's copy has only in-frame clones and leaves some out. The sample carries over 25,000 clones, about 88% recorded once. The clonotype was recovered from a human donor in a cohort sampled during active COVID-19. The donor label of this sample is uncertain. Sequences were obtained from peripheral blood.

The CDR3 reads CASSSITGGDQPQHF. Written as DNA, the CDR3 is TGTGCCAGCAGCTCTATCACAGGGGGAGATCAGCCCCAGCATTTT. This chain joins TRBV5-5 and TRBJ1-5, with TRBD1 matching 8 bases. The CDR3 is made up of 15 amino acids. After removal of 3 bases from V and 5 bases from J, the junction contained 7 bases not matched to a gene. Germline-derived CDR1 and CDR2 are SGHKS and YYEKEE (reference sequence). Full variable domain (missing parts from reference TRBV5-5 and TRBJ1-5): DAGVTQSPTHLIKTRGQQVTLRCSPISGHKSVSWYQQVLGQGPQFIFQYYEKEERGRGNFPDRFSARQFPNYSSELNVNALLLGDSALYLCASSSITGGDQPQHFGDGTRLSIL.